The 7 T cell receptor beta chains given below trace back to one sample, sequenced in a study of post-analysis software for immune sequencing data. Whole-study findings and limits: Roughly five TRBV segments appeared more often in patients than in controls, and TRBV5-6, TRBV5-1 and TRBV20-1 were among these.

These TCRs' antigens remain unknown. Each TCR beta cDNA library carried unique molecular identifiers. TCRdb reanalysed the PCR reads using MiXCR and keeps one entry per CDR3 protein. Of hundreds of thousands of distinct CDR3 sequences listed, 53% are singletons. Material for sequencing was blood. The receptor source for this set is a girl aged 10 to 17 with multiple sclerosis.

The chain joins TRBV6-5 to TRBJ2-7; 9 positions match TRBD1. This CDR3 has 15 amino acids. In germline, CDR1 is MNHEY, CDR2 SVGAGI. V was pared by 0 bases and J by 2 bases, with 2 bases of the junction left unmatched. In DNA form, the CDR3 reads TGTGCCAGCAGTTACTCAGGGACAGGGACCTACGAGCAGTACTTC. This codes for CASSYSGTGTYEQYF.

The rearrangement joins TRBV14 to TRBJ2-5; TRBD2 is a possible D gene (5 bases). The last part of the DNA fits TRBJ2-7 better; the J call may be wrong. Germline CDR1 and CDR2: SGHDN and FVKESK. CDR3 length: 14 residues. CDR3 coding DNA: TGTGCCAGCAGCCAAGATGTACGGGGCTACGAGCAGTACTTC. It encodes CASSQDVRGYEQYF.

This chain connects TRBV11-2 to TRBJ2-3; 8 bases are a match to TRBD1. The junction had 7 bases not matched to a gene; V was cut back by 2 bases and J by 6 bases. The CDR3 consists of 15 residues. Germline V gene lookup returns CDR1 SGHAT and CDR2 FQNNGV. This CDR3 is CASSLSRGRGDTQYF. The CDR3 DNA reads as TGTGCCAGCAGCTTAAGCAGGGGGCGTGGGGATACGCAGTATTTT. The complete variable domain, with remaining parts taken from reference TRBV11-2 and TRBJ2-3, reads EAGVAQSPRYKIIEKRQSVAFWCNPISGHATLYWYQQILGQGPKLLIQFQNNGVVDDSQLPKDRFSAERLKGVDSTLKIQPAKLEDSAVYLCASSLSRGRGDTQYFGPGTRLTVL.

On this clonotype itself: An end of the junction does not agree with germline; a read error may underlie this. The V gene is TRBV20-1, the J gene TRBJ1-1; 7 bases fit TRBD1. In germline, CDR1 is DFQATT, CDR2 SNEGSKA (reference sequence). CDR3 size: 17 residues. The CDR3 region is CSARAPLGTAENSEAFF. The CDR3 bases are TGCAGTGCTAGAGCTCCTCTCGGGACAGCGGAGAACTCTGAAGCTTTCTTT.

The chain couples TRBV29-1 to TRBJ2-3; 7 positions agree with TRBD1. This CDR3 has 13 residues. CDR1 is SQVTM and CDR2 is ANQGSEA in the germline V gene. J was trimmed by 2 bases and V by 6 bases; bases with no gene match: 5. The CDR3 region has the DNA TGCAGCGTCTCCGGGACAGCCACAGATACGCAGTATTTT. Translation gives CSVSGTATDTQYF.

This chain joins TRBV29-1 and TRBJ2-3; 9 nucleotides agree with TRBD2. The germline V gene encodes CDR1 SQVTM and CDR2 ANQGSEA. V shed 7 bases and J 4 bases; nucleotides not matched to a gene: 3. The CDR3 is 12 amino acids. The CDR3 nucleotides read TGCAGCGATAGCGGGGGCGCAGATACGCAGTATTTT. It encodes CSDSGGADTQYF.

The V call is TRBV2, the J call TRBJ2-1; TRBD2 is a possible D gene (6 bases). The CDR3 consists of 13 residues. Germline assignment: CDR1 SNHLY and CDR2 FYNNEI. V lost 4 bases and J lost 5, with 9 bases in between. CDR3 in amino acids: CASSAGLNNEQFF. In nucleotides, the CDR3 is TGTGCCAGCAGTGCGGGACTGAACAATGAGCAGTTCTTC.